This T cell receptor (beta chain) was captured in a study of Graves' ophthalmopathy and Graves' hyperthyroidism. Study overall: Blood was drawn at initial diagnosis, before any treatment.

This clonotype was recorded at least ten times. Germline values: CDR1 SGHVS, CDR2 FQNEAQ. The CDR3 extends over 16 amino acids. V lost 0 bases, J lost 8 bases, and 14 bases lay in between. Every ophthalmopathy donor presented moderate-to-severe activity, CAS ≥3, NOSPECS ≥4 and duration under 3 months. Amplification of TCR beta CDR3 regions used RNA transcripts. HTBI-primed first-round RT-PCR preceded second-round multiplex PCR. From the multiplex PCR reads, TCRdb called clonotypes with MiXCR, one entry per CDR3 protein. Of about 370,000 distinct CDR3 sequences listed, approximately 16% are singletons. Input material: peripheral blood. This receptor was identified in a woman between 18 and 29 years old with Graves' ophthalmopathy. The chain links TRBV7-8 to TRBJ1-6; maybe TRBD1 (5 bases). CDR3 sequence: CASSLARVPHDSPLHF. CDR3 DNA: TGTGCCAGCAGCTTAGCCAGGGTTCCACATGATTCACCCCTCCACTTT.